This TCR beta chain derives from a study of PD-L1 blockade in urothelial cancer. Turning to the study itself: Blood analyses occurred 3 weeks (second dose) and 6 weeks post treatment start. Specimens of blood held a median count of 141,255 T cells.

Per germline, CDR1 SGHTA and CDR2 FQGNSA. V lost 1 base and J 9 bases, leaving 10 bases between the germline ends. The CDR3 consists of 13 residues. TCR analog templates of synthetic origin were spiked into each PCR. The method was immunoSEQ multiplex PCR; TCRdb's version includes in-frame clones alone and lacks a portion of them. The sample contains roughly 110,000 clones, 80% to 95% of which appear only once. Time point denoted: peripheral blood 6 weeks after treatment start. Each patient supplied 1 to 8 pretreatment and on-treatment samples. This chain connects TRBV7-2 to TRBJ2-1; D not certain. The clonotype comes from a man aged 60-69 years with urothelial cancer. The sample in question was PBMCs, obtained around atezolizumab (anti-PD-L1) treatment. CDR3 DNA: TGTGCCAGCAGCTTAGTTGTAACTGGTGAGCAGTTCTTC. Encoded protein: CASSLVVTGEQFF.